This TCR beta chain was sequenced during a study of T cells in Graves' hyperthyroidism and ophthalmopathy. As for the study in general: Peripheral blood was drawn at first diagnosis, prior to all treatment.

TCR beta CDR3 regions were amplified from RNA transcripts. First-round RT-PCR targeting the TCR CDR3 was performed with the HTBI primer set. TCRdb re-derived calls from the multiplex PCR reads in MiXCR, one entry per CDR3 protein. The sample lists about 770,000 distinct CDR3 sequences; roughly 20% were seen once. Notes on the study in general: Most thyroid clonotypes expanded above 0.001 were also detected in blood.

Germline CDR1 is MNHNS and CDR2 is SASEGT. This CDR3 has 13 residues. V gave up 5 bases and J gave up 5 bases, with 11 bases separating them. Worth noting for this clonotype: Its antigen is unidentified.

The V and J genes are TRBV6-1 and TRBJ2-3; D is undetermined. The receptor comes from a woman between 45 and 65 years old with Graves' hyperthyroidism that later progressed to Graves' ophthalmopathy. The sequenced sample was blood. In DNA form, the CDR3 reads TGTGCCAGCAGTTACGCCTTCGGAGATACGCAGTATTTT. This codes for CASSYAFGDTQYF.